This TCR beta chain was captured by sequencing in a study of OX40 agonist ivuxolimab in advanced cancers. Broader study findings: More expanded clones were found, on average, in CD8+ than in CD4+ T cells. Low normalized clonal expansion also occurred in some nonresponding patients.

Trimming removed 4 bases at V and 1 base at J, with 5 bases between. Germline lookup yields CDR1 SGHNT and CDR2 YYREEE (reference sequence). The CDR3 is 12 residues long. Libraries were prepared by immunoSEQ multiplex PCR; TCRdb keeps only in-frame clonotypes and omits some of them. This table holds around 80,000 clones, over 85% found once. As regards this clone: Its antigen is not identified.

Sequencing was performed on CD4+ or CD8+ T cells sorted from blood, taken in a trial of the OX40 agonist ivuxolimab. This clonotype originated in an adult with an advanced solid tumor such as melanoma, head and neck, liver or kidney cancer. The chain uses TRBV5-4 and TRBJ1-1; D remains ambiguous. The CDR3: CASSPGNTEAFF. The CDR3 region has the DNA TGTGCCAGCAGCCCGGGGAACACTGAAGCTTTCTTT. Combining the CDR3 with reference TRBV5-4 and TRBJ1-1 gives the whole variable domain ETGVTQSPTHLIKTRGQQVTLRCSSQSGHNTVSWYQQALGQGPQFIFQYYREEENGRGNFPPRFSGLQFPNYSSELNVNALELDDSALYLCASSPGNTEAFFGQGTRLTVV.